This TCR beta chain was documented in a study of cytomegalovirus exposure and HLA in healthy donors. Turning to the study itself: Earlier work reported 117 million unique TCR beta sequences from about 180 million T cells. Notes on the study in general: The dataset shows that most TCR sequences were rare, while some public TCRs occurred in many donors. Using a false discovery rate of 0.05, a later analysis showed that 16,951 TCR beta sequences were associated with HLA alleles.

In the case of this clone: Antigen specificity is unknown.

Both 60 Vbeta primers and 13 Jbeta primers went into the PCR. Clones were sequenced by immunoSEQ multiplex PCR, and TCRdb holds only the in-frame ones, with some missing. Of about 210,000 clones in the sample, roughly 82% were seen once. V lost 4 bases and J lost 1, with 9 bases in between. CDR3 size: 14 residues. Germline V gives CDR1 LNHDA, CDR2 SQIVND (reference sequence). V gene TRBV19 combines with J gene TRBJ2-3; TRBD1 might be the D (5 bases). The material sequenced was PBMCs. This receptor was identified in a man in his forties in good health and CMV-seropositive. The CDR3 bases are TGTGCCAGTAGTAGCAGGGCTGGCACAGATACGCAGTATTTT. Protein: CASSSRAGTDTQYF.